This record concerns one TCR beta chain sequence. This sample was included in a study of a mutant IDH1 vaccine in newly diagnosed glioma. Germline V gene data show CDR1 as GTSNPN and CDR2 as SVGIG (reference sequence). The CDR3 contains 15 residues. V lost 0 bases to trimming and J lost 4 bases; unmatched junction nucleotides: 4. Time point here: baseline, week 1 (first vaccination visit). Documented treatment: pre-vaccination baseline after standard-of-care therapy. Repertoires were generated with immunoSEQ multiplex PCR, while TCRdb's copy carries only in-frame clones and drops some. The data show about 23,000 clones, roughly 90% seen once.

Here the sequenced sample was PBMCs, taken from a glioma patient treated with radiotherapy, temozolomide or both. This TCR was sampled from a man in his thirties or forties with glioma. The V and J genes are TRBV30 and TRBJ2-3; 10 bases align to TRBD1. The CDR3 DNA reads as TGTGCCTGGAGTGTTGGACAGGGGGAGGCAGATACGCAGTATTTT. It yields the protein CAWSVGQGEADTQYF.